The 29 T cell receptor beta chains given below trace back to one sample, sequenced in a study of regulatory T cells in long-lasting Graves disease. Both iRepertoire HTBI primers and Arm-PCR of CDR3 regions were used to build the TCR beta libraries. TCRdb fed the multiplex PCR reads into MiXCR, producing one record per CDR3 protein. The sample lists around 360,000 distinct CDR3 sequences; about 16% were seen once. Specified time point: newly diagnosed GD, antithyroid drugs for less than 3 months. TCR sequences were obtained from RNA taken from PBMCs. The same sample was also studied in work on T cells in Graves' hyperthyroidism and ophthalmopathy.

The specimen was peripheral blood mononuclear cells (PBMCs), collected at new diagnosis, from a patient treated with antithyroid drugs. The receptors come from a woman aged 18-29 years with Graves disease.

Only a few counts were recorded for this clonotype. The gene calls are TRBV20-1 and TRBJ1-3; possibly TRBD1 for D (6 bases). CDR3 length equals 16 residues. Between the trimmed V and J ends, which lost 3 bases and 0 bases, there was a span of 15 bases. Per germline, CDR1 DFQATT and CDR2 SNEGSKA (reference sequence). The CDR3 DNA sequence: TGCAGTGCTAGGGCAGGACAGACTCACTCTGGAAACACCATATATTTT. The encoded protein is CSARAGQTHSGNTIYF.

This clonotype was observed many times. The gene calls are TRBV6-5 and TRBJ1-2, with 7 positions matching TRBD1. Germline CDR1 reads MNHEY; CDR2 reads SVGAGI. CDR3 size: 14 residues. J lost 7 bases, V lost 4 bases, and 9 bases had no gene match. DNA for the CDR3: TGTGCCAGCAGTTTGGGTCACAGGGGAGGTGGCTACACCTTC. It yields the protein CASSLGHRGGGYTF.

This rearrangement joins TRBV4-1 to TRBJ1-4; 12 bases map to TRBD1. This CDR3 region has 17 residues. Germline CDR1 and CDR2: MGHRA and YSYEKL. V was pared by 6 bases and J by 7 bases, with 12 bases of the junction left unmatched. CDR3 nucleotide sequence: TGCGCCAGCAGACTCCGGGACAGGGGGCTTCAAAGTGAAAAACTGTTTTTT. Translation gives CASRLRDRGLQSEKLFF.

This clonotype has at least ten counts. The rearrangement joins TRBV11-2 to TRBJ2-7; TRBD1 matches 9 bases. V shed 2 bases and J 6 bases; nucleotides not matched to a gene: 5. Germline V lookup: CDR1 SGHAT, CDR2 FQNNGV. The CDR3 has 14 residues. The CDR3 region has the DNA TGTGCCAGCAGCTTACCGGGACAGGGCCGCGAGCAGTACTTC. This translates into CASSLPGQGREQYF.

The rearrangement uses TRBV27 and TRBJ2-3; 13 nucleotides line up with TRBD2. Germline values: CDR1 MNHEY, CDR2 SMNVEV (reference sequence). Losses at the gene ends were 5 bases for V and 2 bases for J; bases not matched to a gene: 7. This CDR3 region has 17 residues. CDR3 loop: CASSQGLAGSHTDTQYF. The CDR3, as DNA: TGTGCCAGCAGTCAGGGACTAGCGGGATCCCACACAGATACGCAGTATTTT.

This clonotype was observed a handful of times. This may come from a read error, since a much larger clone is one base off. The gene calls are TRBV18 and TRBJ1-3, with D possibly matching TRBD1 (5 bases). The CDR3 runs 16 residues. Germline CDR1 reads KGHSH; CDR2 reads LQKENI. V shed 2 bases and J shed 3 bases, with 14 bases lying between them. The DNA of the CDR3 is TGTGCCAGCTCACCAAGCAGGGTGTCCTTTGGAAACACCATATATTTT. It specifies CASSPSRVSFGNTIYF.

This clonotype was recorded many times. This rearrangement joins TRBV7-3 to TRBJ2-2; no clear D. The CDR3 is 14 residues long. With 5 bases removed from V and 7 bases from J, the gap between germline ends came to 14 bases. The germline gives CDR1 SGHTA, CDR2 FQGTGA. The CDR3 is CASSPGPSDGELFF. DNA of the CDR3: TGTGCCAGCAGCCCCGGCCCATCAGACGGGGAGCTGTTTTTT. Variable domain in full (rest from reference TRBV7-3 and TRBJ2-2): GAGVSQTPSNKVTEKGKYVELRCDPISGHTALYWYRQSLGQGPEFLIYFQGTGAADDSGLPNDRFFAVRPEGSVSTLKIQRTERGDSAVYLCASSPGPSDGELFFGEGSRLTVL.

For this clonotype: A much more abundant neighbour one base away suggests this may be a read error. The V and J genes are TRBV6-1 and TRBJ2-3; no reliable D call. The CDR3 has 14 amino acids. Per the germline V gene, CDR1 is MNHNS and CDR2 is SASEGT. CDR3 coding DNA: TGTGCCGGCAGTGAACTTCAGGTCACAGATACGCAGTATTTT. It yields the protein CAGSELQVTDTQYF.

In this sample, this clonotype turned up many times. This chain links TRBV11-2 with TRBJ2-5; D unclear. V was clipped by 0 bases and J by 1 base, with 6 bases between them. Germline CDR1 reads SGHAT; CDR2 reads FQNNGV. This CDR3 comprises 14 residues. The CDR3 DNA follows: TGTGCCAGCAGCTTAGATTGGGGCCAAGAGACCCAGTACTTC. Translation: CASSLDWGQETQYF.

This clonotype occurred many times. CDR3: CASSERSWYQETQYF. CDR3 in DNA: TGTGCCAGCAGTGAGAGGAGCTGGTACCAAGAGACCCAGTACTTC. J is TRBJ2-5 and V is TRBV6-1; D is uncertain. The CDR3 consists of 15 residues. The germline V gene has CDR1 MNHNS and CDR2 SASEGT. Trimming stripped 3 bases from V and 0 bases from J, with 11 bases between.

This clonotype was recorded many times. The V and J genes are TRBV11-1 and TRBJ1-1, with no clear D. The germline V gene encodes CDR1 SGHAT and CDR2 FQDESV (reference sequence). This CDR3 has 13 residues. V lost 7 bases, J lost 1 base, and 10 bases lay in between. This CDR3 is CASMKWKNTEAFF. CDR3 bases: TGTGCCAGCATGAAGTGGAAGAACACTGAAGCTTTCTTT.

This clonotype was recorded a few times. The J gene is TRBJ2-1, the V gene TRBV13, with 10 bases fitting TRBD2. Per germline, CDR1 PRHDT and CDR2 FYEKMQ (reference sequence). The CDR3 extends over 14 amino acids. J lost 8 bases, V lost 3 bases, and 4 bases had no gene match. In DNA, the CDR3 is TGTGCCAGCAGCTTTACTAGCGGGACCTATGAGCAGTTCTTC. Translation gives CASSFTSGTYEQFF.

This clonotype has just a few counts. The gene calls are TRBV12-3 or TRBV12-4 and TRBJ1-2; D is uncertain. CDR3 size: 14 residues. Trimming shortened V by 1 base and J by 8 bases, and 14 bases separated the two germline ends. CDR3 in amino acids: CASSLGFSLGGYTF. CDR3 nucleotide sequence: TGTGCCAGCAGTTTAGGTTTTTCCCTTGGAGGCTACACCTTC.

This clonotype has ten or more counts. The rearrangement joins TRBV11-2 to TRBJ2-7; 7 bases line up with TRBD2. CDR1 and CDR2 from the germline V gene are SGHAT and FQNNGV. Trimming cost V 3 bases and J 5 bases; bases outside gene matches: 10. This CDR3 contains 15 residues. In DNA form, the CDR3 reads TGTGCCAGCAGCTTCCGACTGGGAGGGGCGGACGAGCAGTACTTC. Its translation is CASSFRLGGADEQYF.

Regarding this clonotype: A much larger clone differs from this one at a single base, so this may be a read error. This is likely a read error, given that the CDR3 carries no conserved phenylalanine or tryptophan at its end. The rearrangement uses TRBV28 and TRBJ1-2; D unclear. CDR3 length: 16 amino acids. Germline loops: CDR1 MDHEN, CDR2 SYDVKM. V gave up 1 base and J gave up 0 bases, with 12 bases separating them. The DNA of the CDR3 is TGTGCCAGCAGTTTATCGCGGGCGGTCCCTAACTATGGCTACACCCTC. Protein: CASSLSRAVPNYGYTL.

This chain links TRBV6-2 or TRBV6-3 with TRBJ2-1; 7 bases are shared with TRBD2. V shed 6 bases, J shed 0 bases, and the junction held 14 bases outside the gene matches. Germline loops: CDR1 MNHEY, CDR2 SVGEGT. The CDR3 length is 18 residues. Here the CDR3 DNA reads TGTGCCAGCAGGCAACTAACTACTAGCGAGAGCTCCTACAATGAGCAGTTCTTC. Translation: CASRQLTTSESSYNEQFF.

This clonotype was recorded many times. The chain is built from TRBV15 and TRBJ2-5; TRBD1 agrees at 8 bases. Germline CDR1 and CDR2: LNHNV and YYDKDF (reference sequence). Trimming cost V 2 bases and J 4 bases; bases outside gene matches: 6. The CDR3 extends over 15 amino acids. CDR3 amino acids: CATSRTIGQGETQYF. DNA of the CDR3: TGTGCCACCAGCAGAACCATTGGACAGGGAGAGACCCAGTACTTC.

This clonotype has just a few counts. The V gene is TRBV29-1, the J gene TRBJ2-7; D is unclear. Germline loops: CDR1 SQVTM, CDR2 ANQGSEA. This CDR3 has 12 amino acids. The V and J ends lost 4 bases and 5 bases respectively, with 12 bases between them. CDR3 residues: CSVAYRANEQYF. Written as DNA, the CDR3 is TGCAGCGTTGCCTACCGGGCCAACGAGCAGTACTTC.

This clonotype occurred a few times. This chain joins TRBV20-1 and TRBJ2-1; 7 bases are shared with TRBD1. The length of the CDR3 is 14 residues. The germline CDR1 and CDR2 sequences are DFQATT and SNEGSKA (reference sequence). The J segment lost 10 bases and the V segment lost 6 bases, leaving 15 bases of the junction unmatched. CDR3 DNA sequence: TGCAGTGCAACGCTGACAGGGTTCACACCCGAGCAGTTCTTC. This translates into CSATLTGFTPEQFF.

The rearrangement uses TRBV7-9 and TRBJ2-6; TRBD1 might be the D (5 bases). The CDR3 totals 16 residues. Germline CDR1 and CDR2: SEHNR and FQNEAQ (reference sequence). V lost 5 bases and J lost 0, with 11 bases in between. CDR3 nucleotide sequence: TGTGCCAGCAGCCCCCGACAGCCCTCTGGGGCCAACGTCCTGACTTTC. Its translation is CASSPRQPSGANVLTF.

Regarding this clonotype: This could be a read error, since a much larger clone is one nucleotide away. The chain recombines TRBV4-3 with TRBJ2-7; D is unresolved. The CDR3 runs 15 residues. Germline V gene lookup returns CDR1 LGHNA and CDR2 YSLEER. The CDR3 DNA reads TGCGCCAGCAGCTTGGCCCTGGCACCGGGTTACGAGCGGTACTTC. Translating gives CASSLALAPGYERYF.

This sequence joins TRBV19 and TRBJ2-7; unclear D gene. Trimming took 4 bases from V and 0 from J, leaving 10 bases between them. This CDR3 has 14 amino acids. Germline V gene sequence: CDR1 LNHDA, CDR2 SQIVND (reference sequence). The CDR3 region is CASSKLGISYEQYF. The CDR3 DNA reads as TGTGCCAGTAGTAAGCTTGGGATCTCCTACGAGCAGTACTTC.

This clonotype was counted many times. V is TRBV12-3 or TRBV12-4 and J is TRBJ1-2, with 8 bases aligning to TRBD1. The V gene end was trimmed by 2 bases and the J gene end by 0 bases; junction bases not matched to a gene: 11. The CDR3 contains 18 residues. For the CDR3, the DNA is TGTGCCAGCAGTTTATACGTCCTGAGGACAGGGACTAACTATGGCTACACCTTC. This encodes CASSLYVLRTGTNYGYTF.

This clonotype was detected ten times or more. The chain's CDR3 is CASSLRPGDTQYF. CDR3 sequence (DNA): TGTGCCAGCAGTTTACGGCCGGGGGATACGCAGTATTTT. The chain joins TRBV12-3 or TRBV12-4 to TRBJ2-3; a possible D gene is TRBD2 (5 bases). V lost 2 bases to trimming and J lost 6 bases, with 9 bases between them. The CDR3 contains 13 residues.

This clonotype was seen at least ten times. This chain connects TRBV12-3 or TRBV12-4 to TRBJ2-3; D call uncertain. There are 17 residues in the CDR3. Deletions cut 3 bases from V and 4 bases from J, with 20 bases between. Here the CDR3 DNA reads TGTGCCAGCAGTTTTCCGCAGGCAGGCTCGTTCCCAGATACGCAGTATTTT. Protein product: CASSFPQAGSFPDTQYF.

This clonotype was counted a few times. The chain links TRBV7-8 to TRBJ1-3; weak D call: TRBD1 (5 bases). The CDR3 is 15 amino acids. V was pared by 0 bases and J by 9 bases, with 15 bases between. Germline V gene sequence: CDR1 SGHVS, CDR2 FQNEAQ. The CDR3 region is CASSLARQSPTTIYF. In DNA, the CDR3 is TGTGCCAGCAGCTTAGCGCGACAGAGTCCCACCACCATATATTTT.

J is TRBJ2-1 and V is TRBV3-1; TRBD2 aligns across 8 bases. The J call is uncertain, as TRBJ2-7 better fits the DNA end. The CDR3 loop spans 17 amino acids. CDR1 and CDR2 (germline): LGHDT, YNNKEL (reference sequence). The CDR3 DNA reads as TGTGCCAGCAGCGACGACGGGCTAAGCGGGGGAGCTGAGACGCAGTACTTC. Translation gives CASSDDGLSGGAETQYF.

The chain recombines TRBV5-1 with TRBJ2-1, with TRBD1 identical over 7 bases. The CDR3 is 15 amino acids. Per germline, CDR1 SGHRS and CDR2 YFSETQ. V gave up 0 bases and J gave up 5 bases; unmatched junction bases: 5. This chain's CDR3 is CASSLGQGVHNEQFF. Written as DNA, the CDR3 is TGCGCCAGCAGCTTGGGACAGGGTGTACACAATGAGCAGTTCTTC.

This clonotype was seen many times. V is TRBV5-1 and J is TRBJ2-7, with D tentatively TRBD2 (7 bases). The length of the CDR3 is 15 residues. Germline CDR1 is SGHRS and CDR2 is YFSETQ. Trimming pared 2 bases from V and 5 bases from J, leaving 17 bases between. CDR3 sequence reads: CASSLRGATVHEQYF. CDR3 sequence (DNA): TGCGCCAGCAGCTTACGGGGGGCTACCGTCCACGAGCAGTACTTC. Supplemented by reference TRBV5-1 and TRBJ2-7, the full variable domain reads KAGVTQTPRYLIKTRGQQVTLSCSPISGHRSVSWYQQTPGQGLQFLFEYFSETQRNKGNFPGRFSGRQFSNSRSEMNVSTLELGDSALYLCASSLRGATVHEQYFGPGTRLTVT.